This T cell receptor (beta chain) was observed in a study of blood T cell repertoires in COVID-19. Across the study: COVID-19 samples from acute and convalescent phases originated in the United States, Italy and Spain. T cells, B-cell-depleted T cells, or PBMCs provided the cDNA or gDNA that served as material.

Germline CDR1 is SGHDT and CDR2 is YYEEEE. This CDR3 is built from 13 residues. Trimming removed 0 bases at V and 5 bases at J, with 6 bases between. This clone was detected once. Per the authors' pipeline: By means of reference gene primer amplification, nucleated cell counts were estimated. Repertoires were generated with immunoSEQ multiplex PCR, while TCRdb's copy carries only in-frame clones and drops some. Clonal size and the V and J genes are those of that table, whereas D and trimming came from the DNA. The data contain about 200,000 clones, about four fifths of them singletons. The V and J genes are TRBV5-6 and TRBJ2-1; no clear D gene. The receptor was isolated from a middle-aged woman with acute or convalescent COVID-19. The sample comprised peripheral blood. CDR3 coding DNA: TGTGCCAGCAGCTTGGCAGGTCACAATGAGCAGTTCTTC. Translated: CASSLAGHNEQFF.